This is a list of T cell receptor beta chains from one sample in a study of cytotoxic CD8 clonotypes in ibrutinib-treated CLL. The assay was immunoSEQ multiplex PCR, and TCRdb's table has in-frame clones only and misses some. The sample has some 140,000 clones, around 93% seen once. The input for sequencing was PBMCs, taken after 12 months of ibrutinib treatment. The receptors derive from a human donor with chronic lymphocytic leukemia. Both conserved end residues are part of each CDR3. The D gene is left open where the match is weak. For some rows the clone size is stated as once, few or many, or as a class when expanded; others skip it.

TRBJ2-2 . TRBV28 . TGTGCCAGCAGTTTGGAGGGGACCGGGGAGCTGTTTTTT CASSLEGTGELFF
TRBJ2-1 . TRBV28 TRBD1 TGTGCCAGCAGCGAGGGGACAGGGCAATGGAATGAGCAGTTCTTC CASSEGTGQWNEQFF
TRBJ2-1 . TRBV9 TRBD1 TGTGCCAGCAGCTATTCCGGGACAGGGGCCAATGAGCAGTTCTTC CASSYSGTGANEQFF
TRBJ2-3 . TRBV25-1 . TGTGCCAGCAGTGAATTTCGGGATACGCAGTATTTT CASSEFRDTQYF
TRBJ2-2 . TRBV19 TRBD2 TGTGCCAGTAGTTCCCAAGCGGGAGTCGGCGGGGAGCTGTTTTTT CASSSQAGVGGELFF
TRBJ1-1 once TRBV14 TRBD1 TGTGCCAGCAGCCAAGGACAGGGGAAAGGGGACACTGAAGCTTTCTTT CASSQGQGKGDTEAFF
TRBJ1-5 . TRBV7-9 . TGTGCCAGCAGCCGCTCCGGACTCGGGGGCAATCAGCCCCAGCATTTT CASSRSGLGGNQPQHF
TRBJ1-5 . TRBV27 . TGTGCCAGCAGTTTCTTCATGGGGGGGCTCGGGGCAGATGAACAGCCCCAGCATTTT CASSFFMGGLGADEQPQHF
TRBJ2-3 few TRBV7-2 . TGTGCCAGCAGCTTAGCGGGAGGGGGAGATACGCAGTATTTT CASSLAGGGDTQYF
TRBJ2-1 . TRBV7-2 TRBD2 TGTGCCAGCAGCCAGAGTCCGATCGGGACTAGCGGCAATGAGCAGTTCTTC CASSQSPIGTSGNEQFF
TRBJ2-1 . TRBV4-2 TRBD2 TGTGCCAGCAGCCAAGATGGGACTAGCGAGGGGAATGAGCAGTTCTTC CASSQDGTSEGNEQFF
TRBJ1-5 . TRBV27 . TGTGCCAGCAGTTTGGCCCAGGGTGCCGATCAGCCCCAGCATTTT CASSLAQGADQPQHF
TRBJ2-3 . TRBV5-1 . TGCGCCAGCAGGGCTGAAGATACGCAGTATTTT CASRAEDTQYF
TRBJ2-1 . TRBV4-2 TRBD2 TGTGCCAGCAGCCAACACAATAATGCGGGAGGGCCTTTTGAGCAGTTCTTC CASSQHNNAGGPFEQFF
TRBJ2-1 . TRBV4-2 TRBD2 TGTGCCAGCAGCCAAGACGGGCGGGAGGGGTACAATGAGCAGTTCTTC CASSQDGREGYNEQFF
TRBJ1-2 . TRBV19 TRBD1 TGTGCCAGTAGTCCAGATTGGACAGGGGACCATGGCTACACCTTC CASSPDWTGDHGYTF
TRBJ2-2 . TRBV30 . TGTGCCTGGAGTCAAGGACTTGGAGTGACCGGGGAGCTGTTTTTT CAWSQGLGVTGELFF
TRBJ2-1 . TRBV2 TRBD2 TGTGCCAGCAGTTTAGGAGTTTCGACTAGCGGGAGTTATGAGCAGTTCTTC CASSLGVSTSGSYEQFF
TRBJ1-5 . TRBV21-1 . . CASSKVGTGSLKRHF
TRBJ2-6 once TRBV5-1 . TGCGCCAGCAGCTTCACGGGTGGGGCCAACGTCCTGACTTTC CASSFTGGANVLTF
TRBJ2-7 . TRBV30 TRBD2 TGTGCCTGGATTACGGGGACTAGCGGGTTCCCCTCCTACGAGCAGTACTTC CAWITGTSGFPSYEQYF
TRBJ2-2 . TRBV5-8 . TGTGCCAGCAGCCGGGGGTTGTCGAACACCGGGGAGCTGTTTTTT CASSRGLSNTGELFF
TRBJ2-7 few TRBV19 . TGTGCCACTGCGGACAGAGCAACCTACGAGCAGTACTTC CATADRATYEQYF
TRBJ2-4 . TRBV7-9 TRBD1 TGTGCCAGCAGCTTGCAACCGGGACAGGGATTAGGGAGGTTAAACATTCAGTACTTC CASSLQPGQGLGRLNIQYF
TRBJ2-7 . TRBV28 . TGTGCCAGCAGTCCCTCCGGTGGAGGGGCGGGGGAGCAGTACTTC CASSPSGGGAGEQYF
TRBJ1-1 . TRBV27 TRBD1 TGTGCCAGCAGTCAAATCAGGACAGGGGCGAACACTGAAGCTTTCTTT CASSQIRTGANTEAFF
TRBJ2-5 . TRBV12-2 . TGTGCAAGTCGCTTAGGGGCCTACCTGCGTCAAGAGACCCAGTACTTC CASRLGAYLRQETQYF
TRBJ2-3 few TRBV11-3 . TGTGCCAGCAGCCATCCCCCCGGGACTGGTCGGGACCGAAGCATGCATACGCAGTATTTT CASSHPPGTGRDRSMHTQYF
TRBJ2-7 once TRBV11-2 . TGTGCCAGCAGCTTAAGTGAGCAGTACTTC CASSLSEQYF
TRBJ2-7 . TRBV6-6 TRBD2 TGTGCCAGCAGTTATATCCCCACCGGGACTAGCGACGAGCAGTACTTC CASSYIPTGTSDEQYF
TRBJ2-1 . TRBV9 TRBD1 TGTGCCAGCAGCGCAAAACTTTGGGACAGGGGGCTGGATGAGCAGTTCTTC CASSAKLWDRGLDEQFF
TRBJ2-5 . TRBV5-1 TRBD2 TGCGCCACCAGGGAGGGGCCAGGAGAGACCCAGTACTTC CATREGPGETQYF
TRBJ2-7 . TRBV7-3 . TGTGCCAGCAGCCCCCGGCCGGGGAGCTCCTACGAGCAGTACTTC CASSPRPGSSYEQYF
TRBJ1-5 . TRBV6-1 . TGTGCCAGCAGTGGAAGGTCGGGGGCCCAGCATTTT CASSGRSGAQHF
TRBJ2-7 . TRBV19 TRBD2 TGTGCCAGTAGTATAGAAAGGCCGGGACTAGCGGGACTCTACTCCTACGAGCAGTACTTC CASSIERPGLAGLYSYEQYF
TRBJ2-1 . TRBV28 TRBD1 TGTGCCAGCAGTTTTCCGGGACAGGGCTATTCCTACAATGAGCAGTTCTTC CASSFPGQGYSYNEQFF
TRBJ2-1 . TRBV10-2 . TGCGCCAGCAGTGTGGTGGGAAACTACAATGAGCAGTTCTTC CASSVVGNYNEQFF
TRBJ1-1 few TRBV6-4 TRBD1 TGTGCCACGAGGGACAGGCCCATGAACACTGAAGCTTTCTTT CATRDRPMNTEAFF
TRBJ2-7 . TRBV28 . TGTGCCAGCAGTTCGGGGGCTGGTAGTTACGAGCAGTACTTC CASSSGAGSYEQYF
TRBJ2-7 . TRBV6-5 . TGTGCCAGCAGTCAATCGGTATACGAGCAGTACTTC CASSQSVYEQYF
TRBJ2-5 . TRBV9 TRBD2 TGTGCCAGCAGCGTAGCGACTAGCGGGACGCAAGAGACCCAGTACTTC CASSVATSGTQETQYF
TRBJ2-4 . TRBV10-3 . TGTGCCATCAGTGAGGAGGTGGGGGGACTCTCAGCCAAAAACATTCAGTACTTC CAISEEVGGLSAKNIQYF
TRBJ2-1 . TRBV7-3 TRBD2 TGTGCCAGCAGATCAAGCGGGGGCCTCGGCAATGAGCAGTTCTTC CASRSSGGLGNEQFF
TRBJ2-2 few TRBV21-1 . TGTGCCAGCAGCAAAGGGGCCCTCCTCACCGGGGAGCTGTTTTTT CASSKGALLTGELFF
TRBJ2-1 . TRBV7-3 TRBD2 TGTGCCAGCAGCTTTTCCAGCGGGAGAGAGCCCTACAATGAGCAGTTCTTC CASSFSSGREPYNEQFF
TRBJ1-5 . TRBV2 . TGTGCCAGCAGCACTGACAGGAGGGTGCAGCCCCAGCATTTT CASSTDRRVQPQHF
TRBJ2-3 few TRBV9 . TGTGCCAGCAGCGTAGCAACAGGGTGGCAAGATACGCAGTATTTT CASSVATGWQDTQYF
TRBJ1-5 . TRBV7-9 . TGTGCCAGCAGCTTAGCAACATGGGGATATAGCAATCAGCCCCAGCATTTT CASSLATWGYSNQPQHF
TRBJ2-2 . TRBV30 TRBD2 TGTGCCTGGAGTAAAACAGGGACTAGCCGTCCCGGGGAGCTGTTTTTT CAWSKTGTSRPGELFF
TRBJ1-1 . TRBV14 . TGTGCCAGCAGCCAACAGGGTGTCACTGAAGCTTTCTTT CASSQQGVTEAFF
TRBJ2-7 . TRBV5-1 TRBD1 TGCGCCAGCAGCTTCCGACAGGGGGCCTACGAGCAGTACTTC CASSFRQGAYEQYF
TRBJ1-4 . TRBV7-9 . TGTGCCAGCAGCTTACGACAGGTGCGGGGGGAAAAACTGTTTTTT CASSLRQVRGEKLFF
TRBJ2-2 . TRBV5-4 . TGTGCCAGCAGCTTGGGACAGCACACCGGGGAGCTGTTTTTT CASSLGQHTGELFF